Following are 25 T cell receptor beta chains from one sample sequenced in a study of CD8 T cells in Susac syndrome (dated by TCRdb to about 2019). The protocol used for the library was the immunoSEQ multiplex PCR assay. RNA was extracted with the RNeasy kit and about 0.5 to 1 ug was reverse transcribed using random hexamers. TCRdb cleaned the public reads at Q25 with fastp, built clones with MiXCR and kept in-frame beta chains. Rows are combined by CDR3 protein, so each entry shows the most common genes and DNA. The sample table holds 90,000 to 150,000 distinct CDR3 sequences, of which 92% were seen once. The leading ten clones occupy roughly 0.12% of the sample. Sequenced input: CD8+ T cells from PBMCs. The receptors derive from a human donor in good health.

The rearrangement uses TRBV20-1 and TRBJ1-5; TRBD1 is a possible D gene (6 bases). The CDR3 spans 15 residues. Germline CDR1 and CDR2: DFQATT and SNEGSKA (reference sequence). The V end was cut by 7 bases, the J end by 3 bases, with 19 bases between. The CDR3 loop reads CSVSRYRDPNQPQHF. CDR3 sequence (DNA): TGCAGTGTATCTCGGTACAGGGACCCCAATCAGCCCCAGCATTTT.

This rearrangement joins TRBV28 to TRBJ2-5; 9 bases are a match to TRBD2. The CDR3 covers 14 residues. Germline V gene sequence: CDR1 MDHEN, CDR2 SYDVKM. Trimming took 5 bases from V and 7 from J; bases not matched to a gene: 8. CDR3: CASSPTSGAGTQYF. For the CDR3, the DNA is TGTGCCAGCAGTCCGACTAGCGGTGCGGGGACCCAGTACTTC.

V usage is TRBV5-6 and J usage is TRBJ2-7, with 7 positions matching TRBD2. Trimming removed 4 bases from V and 4 bases from J; junction bases left unmatched: 11. Germline CDR1 reads SGHDT; CDR2 reads YYEEEE. This CDR3 region has 15 residues. CDR3 region: CASSPAGDSGYEQYF. The CDR3 DNA is TGTGCCAGCAGCCCGGCGGGAGACAGCGGGTACGAGCAGTACTTC.

The chain couples TRBV9 to TRBJ1-1; no reliable D call. The ends were cut back, 2 bases at V and 5 bases at J, with 10 bases in the middle. This CDR3 contains 13 residues. Germline V gene sequence: CDR1 SGDLS, CDR2 YYNGEE. CDR3 amino acids: CASSVGSGTEAFF. CDR3 DNA sequence: TGTGCCAGCAGCGTGGGGTCCGGGACTGAAGCTTTCTTT.

The chain is built from TRBV20-1 and TRBJ1-4; 7 nucleotides agree with TRBD1. The germline gives CDR1 DFQATT, CDR2 SNEGSKA (reference sequence). This CDR3 contains 16 residues. J gave up 7 bases and V 0 bases, and 11 bases lay outside the gene matches. CDR3 sequence (DNA): TGCAGTGCTAGAGATTGGGTGACAGGGATGAGTGAAAAACTGTTTTTT. This encodes CSARDWVTGMSEKLFF.

V is TRBV6-6 and J is TRBJ2-6; D is undetermined. V dropped 10 bases and J dropped 0 bases, with 13 bases sitting between them. Per the germline V gene, CDR1 is MNHNY and CDR2 is SVGAGI (reference sequence). This CDR3 is built from 15 residues. In DNA, the CDR3 is TGTGCCACTACCTCATTCCGCTCTGGGGCCAACGTCCTGACTTTC. This codes for CATTSFRSGANVLTF.

The rearrangement links TRBV20-1 to TRBJ1-5, with no clear D. The ends were cut back, 2 bases at V and 6 bases at J, with 14 bases in the middle. The CDR3 length is 14 residues. Germline CDR1 is DFQATT and CDR2 is SNEGSKA (reference sequence). CDR3 amino acids: CSARSVAMGQPQHF. The CDR3 nucleotides are TGCAGTGCTAGATCCGTGGCCATGGGTCAGCCCCAGCATTTT.

The V and J genes are TRBV2 and TRBJ2-2; D may be TRBD1 (6 bases). CDR1 and CDR2 from the germline V gene are SNHLY and FYNNEI. CDR3 length equals 15 residues. Trimming shortened V by 2 bases and J by 0 bases, and 7 bases separated the two germline ends. CDR3 in amino acids: CASSERGTNTGELFF. The CDR3 DNA sequence: TGTGCCAGCAGTGAAAGGGGGACGAACACCGGGGAGCTGTTTTTT. The full variable domain, rest sourced from reference TRBV2 and TRBJ2-2, is EPEVTQTPSHQVTQMGQEVILRCVPISNHLYFYWYRQILGQKVEFLVSFYNNEISEKSEIFDDQFSVERPDGSNFTLKIRSTKLEDSAMYFCASSERGTNTGELFFGEGSRLTVL.

V usage is TRBV7-9 and J usage is TRBJ2-1, with D hard to call. The CDR3 runs to 13 residues. V lost 3 bases and J 3 bases, leaving 6 bases between the germline ends. In germline, CDR1 is SEHNR, CDR2 FQNEAQ (reference sequence). The CDR3: CASSFDGYNEQFF. The CDR3 coding sequence is TGTGCCAGCAGCTTTGACGGCTACAATGAGCAGTTCTTC.

The gene calls are TRBV13 and TRBJ1-2; D gene uncertain. Trimming stripped 3 bases from V and 8 bases from J, with 19 bases between. The germline CDR1 and CDR2 sequences are PRHDT and FYEKMQ (reference sequence). The CDR3 loop spans 15 amino acids. Written as DNA, the CDR3 is TGTGCCAGCAGCTTCAACCCCCGGCAGTCCCGGGGCTACACCTTC. Its protein product is CASSFNPRQSRGYTF. The whole variable domain, filled in from reference TRBV13 and TRBJ1-2, reads AAGVIQSPRHLIKEKRETATLKCYPIPRHDTVYWYQQGPGQDPQFLISFYEKMQSDKGSIPDRFSAQQFSDYHSELNMSSLELGDSALYFCASSFNPRQSRGYTFGSGTRLTVV.

This clonotype was recorded once. The chain combines TRBV19 with TRBJ1-5; 7 positions match TRBD1. The CDR3 extends over 15 amino acids. Germline V gene sequence: CDR1 LNHDA, CDR2 SQIVND (reference sequence). Trimming at V came to 5 bases and at J to 0 bases, leaving 4 bases not matched to a gene. CDR3 protein: CASSSQGNSNQPQHF. For the CDR3, the DNA is TGTGCCAGTAGTTCACAGGGGAATAGCAATCAGCCCCAGCATTTT.

The chain couples TRBV13 to TRBJ2-1, with D possibly called TRBD1 or TRBD2 (5 bases each). Trimming left V 5 bases short and J 9 bases short, with 17 bases between. Germline V gene sequence: CDR1 PRHDT, CDR2 FYEKMQ (reference sequence). The CDR3 has 14 residues. CDR3 loop: CASSLLVGAGEQFF. CDR3 coding DNA: TGTGCCAGCAGCCTGTTAGTAGGGGCGGGTGAGCAGTTCTTC.

The J gene is TRBJ2-7, the V gene TRBV6-2 or TRBV6-3, with D possibly matching TRBD2 (6 bases). Germline assignment: CDR1 MNHEY and CDR2 SVGEGT. The CDR3 loop spans 14 amino acids. Trimming cost V 7 bases and J 6 bases, with 19 bases left between them. The CDR3 DNA reads TGTGCCAGCACTAAGGAGGGCAGATTTTCCGAGCAGTACTTC. Residues: CASTKEGRFSEQYF.

CDR3 in amino acids: CACREEGVVNEQFF. The CDR3 DNA reads TGTGCCTGCCGGGAGGAGGGGGTAGTTAATGAGCAGTTCTTC. This rearrangement joins TRBV30 to TRBJ2-1, with D perhaps matching TRBD2 (7 bases). The germline CDR1 and CDR2 sequences are GTSNPN and SVGIG (reference sequence). This CDR3 has 14 amino acids. Trimming removed 6 bases from V and 7 bases from J, with 19 bases in between.

V usage is TRBV5-5 and J usage is TRBJ2-3, with TRBD1 as a possible D gene (5 bases). V lost 0 bases, J lost 0 bases, and 11 bases lay in between. The CDR3 loop spans 16 amino acids. CDR1 SGHKS and CDR2 YYEKEE come from the germline V gene (reference sequence). The CDR3: CASSLGQTRSTDTQYF. The CDR3 DNA reads as TGTGCCAGCAGCTTGGGACAGACCCGTAGCACAGATACGCAGTATTTT.

The gene calls are TRBV6-2 or TRBV6-3 and TRBJ1-4; a weak D match, TRBD1 (5 bases). Germline V CDR1 and CDR2: MNHEY, SVGEGT. The length of the CDR3 is 17 residues. V lost 8 bases to trimming and J lost 0 bases, with 19 bases between them. The CDR3 DNA reads as TGTGCCAGCCGCGTTAAAGTCTCGACAGCAACTAATGAAAAACTGTTTTTT. Translated, it gives CASRVKVSTATNEKLFF.

The chain has TRBV29-1 and TRBJ1-1; D is possibly TRBD1 (5 bases). The CDR3 sequence is 14 residues long. Germline V lookup: CDR1 SQVTM, CDR2 ANQGSEA. V dropped 0 bases and J dropped 0 bases, with 8 bases sitting between them. Here the CDR3 reads CSVEDYRLNTEAFF. The CDR3 DNA follows: TGCAGCGTTGAAGATTACAGGCTGAACACTGAAGCTTTCTTT. Full variable domain (rest looked up from reference TRBV29-1 and TRBJ1-1): SAVISQKPSRDICQRGTSLTIQCQVDSQVTMMFWYRQQPGQSLTLIATANQGSEATYESGFVIDKFPISRPNLTFSTLTVSNMSPEDSSIYLCSVEDYRLNTEAFFGQGTRLTVV.

The chain employs TRBV7-8 and TRBJ2-1; D tentatively reads TRBD1 or TRBD2 (5 bases each). Germline V gene lookup returns CDR1 SGHVS and CDR2 FQNEAQ. The V gene lost 5 bases and the J gene lost 0 bases, with 17 bases spanning the gap. The CDR3 length is 17 residues. DNA of the CDR3: TGTGCCAGCAGCCTCCGGGGCGCGCAGAGCTCCTACAATGAGCAGTTCTTC. This codes for CASSLRGAQSSYNEQFF.

The chain recombines TRBV12-3 or TRBV12-4 with TRBJ1-2; no reliable D call. Trimming removed 7 bases at V and 5 bases at J, with 14 bases between. The CDR3 length is 13 residues. The CDR3 bases are TGTGCCAGCACCCCCGGTCGAGGATATGGCTACACCTTC. Translated: CASTPGRGYGYTF.

This chain links TRBV9 with TRBJ2-1; D is undetermined. Per germline, CDR1 SGDLS and CDR2 YYNGEE. This CDR3 contains 12 residues. V shed 0 bases and J shed 5 bases, with 3 bases lying between them. The CDR3 nucleotides read TGTGCCAGCAGCGTAGGAGACAATGAGCAGTTCTTC. Its protein product is CASSVGDNEQFF.

V and J are TRBV11-3 and TRBJ1-1; D might be TRBD1 (6 bases). Germline V gene data show CDR1 as SGHNT and CDR2 as YENEEA. The CDR3 runs to 15 residues. The V gene lost 0 bases and the J gene lost 5 bases, with 13 bases spanning the gap. The CDR3, as DNA: TGTGCCAGCAGCTTAGATGGGGGCAAGGGGACTGAAGCTTTCTTT. Its protein is CASSLDGGKGTEAFF.

The chain carries TRBV19 and TRBJ2-5; D ambiguous. From germline, CDR1 is LNHDA and CDR2 SQIVND (reference sequence). This CDR3 contains 15 residues. The V end lost 5 bases, the J end lost 2 bases, and 15 bases lay between the germline ends. Here the CDR3 DNA reads TGTGCCAGTAGTGTCCCCTCGGGCAGACAAGAGACCCAGTACTTC. Its protein product is CASSVPSGRQETQYF. The full variable domain, with the rest looked up from reference TRBV19 and TRBJ2-5, is DGGITQSPKYLFRKEGQNVTLSCEQNLNHDAMYWYRQDPGQGLRLIYYSQIVNDFQKGDIAEGYSVSREKKESFPLTVTSAQKNPTAFYLCASSVPSGRQETQYFGPGTRLLVL.

The J gene is TRBJ1-1, the V gene TRBV6-2 or TRBV6-3; possibly TRBD1 for D (5 bases). CDR1 is MNHEY, CDR2 SVGEGT, per germline. CDR3 length: 14 amino acids. Trimming removed 2 bases from V and 0 bases from J, with 7 bases in between. CDR3 sequence: CASSYGGMNTEAFF. The CDR3 DNA is TGTGCCAGCAGTTACGGGGGTATGAACACTGAAGCTTTCTTT.

The rearrangement uses TRBV12-3 or TRBV12-4 and TRBJ1-2; no reliable D call. The CDR3 is made up of 11 amino acids. Deletions cut 4 bases from V and 8 bases from J, with 8 bases between. The CDR3 protein is CASSSAGGYTF. In DNA, the CDR3 is TGTGCCAGCAGTTCGGCCGGCGGCTACACCTTC.

The rearrangement joins TRBV9 to TRBJ1-2; no clear D. The germline gives CDR1 SGDLS, CDR2 YYNGEE. The length of the CDR3 is 13 residues. Trimming shortened V by 1 base and J by 6 bases, and 10 bases separated the two germline ends. CDR3 DNA sequence: TGTGCCAGCAGCGTACGGGCGAGGGATGGCTACACCTTC. Translating gives CASSVRARDGYTF.